These 16 T cell receptor beta chains came from one sample sequenced in a study of CD8+ T cells in alopecia areata. Once RNA had been extracted, it was reverse transcribed into cDNA to act as the sequencing template. Repertoires were generated with immunoSEQ multiplex PCR, while TCRdb's copy carries only in-frame clones and drops some. There are roughly 1,900 clones in the sample, none observed a single time. Sequenced material: lesional skin. These receptors were taken from a C3H/HeJ mouse with alopecia areata. Strain MHC haplotype: H2-k.

This clone has ten or more counts. The gene names given are mouse names. CDR3 DNA, as far as it was read: TGTGCCAGCAGTATAGAGAGGACAATCAACGAA. Protein: CASSIERTINE. In full, the CDR3 is CASSIERTINERLFF. The chain couples TRBV19 to TRBJ1-4, with TRBD1 as a possible D gene (5 bases). Sequencing ends 4 residues short of the CDR3 end; the germline J gene provides the rest. The V end lost 0 bases, the J end lost 4 bases, and 10 bases lay between the germline ends. The CDR3 is made up of 15 amino acids. Germline CDR1 reads FNHDT; CDR2 reads SITEND (reference sequence).

As for this clone: Gene names refer to mouse genes. The CDR3 extends 4 residues past the end of the read, so its final part is completed from the germline J gene. The chain uses TRBV13-1 and TRBJ2-4; D is perhaps TRBD2 (6 bases). The CDR3 runs 16 residues. Germline lookup yields CDR1 NSHNY and CDR2 SYGAGN. Trimming took 7 bases from V and 2 from J, leaving 20 bases between them. The CDR3 sequence: CASLRGWGDHQNTLYF. The CDR3 bases that were read are TGTGCCAGCCTCCGGGGCTGGGGTGATCATCAAAAC.

This clone was seen repeatedly, ten times or more. Genes and germline are mouse. The CDR3 is cut off 4 residues early in the read; its end comes from the germline J gene. The V call is TRBV19, the J call TRBJ2-4, with 11 bases lining up with TRBD2. The germline CDR1 and CDR2 sequences are FNHDT and SITEND (reference sequence). There are 16 residues in the CDR3. After removal of 6 bases from V and 1 base from J, the junction contained 7 bases not matched to a gene. The covered CDR3 bases are TGTGCCAGCACCAACTGGGGGGGCGCGGGTCAAAAC. Its translation is CASTNWGGAGQN. The entire CDR3 protein is CASTNWGGAGQNTLYF. The entire variable domain, with the rest obtained from reference TRBV19 and TRBJ2-4, is as follows: GGIITQTPKFLIGQEGQKLTLKCQQNFNHDTMYWYRQDSGKGLRLIYYSITENDLQKGDLSEGYDASREKKSSFSLTVTSAQKNEMAVFLCASTNWGGAGQNTLYFGAGTRLSVL.

This clone was counted many times. At residue 16, the TCRdb protein and translated DNA are inconsistent; the protein given comes from the DNA. Genes and germline are mouse. Here the CDR3 reads CASSDGHRGRRDSGNTLYF. The sequenced part of the CDR3 DNA is TGTGCCAGCAGTGATGGTCACAGGGGGCGTAGGGATTCTGGAAATACG. V and J are TRBV14 and TRBJ1-3; 9 nucleotides line up with TRBD1. From the germline J gene comes the end of the CDR3, since the read stops 3 residues before it. Trimming took 4 bases from V and 0 from J; bases not matched to a gene: 14. The CDR3 loop spans 19 amino acids. Germline lookup yields CDR1 SGHDT and CDR2 FRDEAV.

This clone has at least ten counts. Each gene name is a mouse one. The CDR3 end falls 4 residues outside the read, so it is completed with the germline J gene. The gene calls are TRBV3 and TRBJ2-2; 7 nucleotides agree with TRBD1. Germline lookup yields CDR1 SNHLY and CDR2 FYNGKV (reference sequence). This CDR3 has 16 residues. J was trimmed by 0 bases and V by 5 bases; bases with no gene match: 6. The CDR3 is CASSPPGQSNTGQLYF. The covered CDR3 bases are TGTGCCAGCAGCCCTCCGGGACAGTCAAACACCGGG.

In its sample, this clone was seen many times. Gene names and germline match the mouse. Sequencing ends 4 residues short of the CDR3 end; the germline J gene provides the rest. The chain recombines TRBV13-3 with TRBJ2-3; D is unresolved. Per germline, CDR1 NNHDY and CDR2 SYVADS. This CDR3 is built from 14 residues. V was trimmed by 2 bases and J by 0 bases, leaving 7 bases between them. Incomplete CDR3 DNA: TGTGCCAGCAGTGAGGCTGGCAGTGCAGAA. The encoded protein is CASSEAGSAE. The full CDR3 protein is CASSEAGSAETLYF.

In its sample, this clone was seen a few times. A single base is all that separates this from a far larger clone, so a read error is likely. The gene names here belong to mouse. CDR3: CASSTGDEQYF. The CDR3 bases that were read are TGTGCCAGCAGCACAGGGGAT. The V and J genes are TRBV13-3 and TRBJ2-7; 7 positions match TRBD1. Coverage ceases 4 residues before the CDR3 finishes, and the germline J gene fills in the end. Per the germline V gene, CDR1 is NNHDY and CDR2 is SYVADS. This CDR3 contains 11 residues.

Ten or more counts support this clone. The gene names given are mouse names. The read ends 4 residues before the CDR3 terminus; that terminus is restored from the germline J gene. This chain links TRBV17 with TRBJ2-7, with D unresolved. Trimming cost V 2 bases and J 3 bases, with 8 bases left between them. The CDR3 has 13 amino acids. Germline loops: CDR1 MNHDT, CDR2 YYDKIL. The CDR3 bases that were read are TGTGCTAGCAGTAGAACAACATTCTAT. This codes for CASSRTTFY. The whole CDR3 protein is CASSRTTFYEQYF.

The table lists this clone with a few counts. Gene names are the mouse ones. The CDR3 DNA, read in part, is TGTGCCAGCAGGACAGGGGGCTCCAACGAA. Protein sequence: CASRTGGSNE. The whole CDR3 region reads CASRTGGSNERLFF. V usage is TRBV14 and J usage is TRBJ1-4; TRBD1 matches at 10 bases. The read gets to within 4 residues of the CDR3 end, and the germline J gene fills in the rest. CDR1 is SGHDT and CDR2 is FRDEAV in the germline V gene. The length of the CDR3 is 14 residues. The V and J ends lost 5 bases and 2 bases, in that order; junction bases with no gene match: 0.

This clone was recorded at least ten times. The gene symbols are mouse symbols. Read sequence stops 4 residues before the CDR3 end, and the germline J gene provides the missing end. This sequence joins TRBV5 and TRBJ1-4, with 7 nucleotides matching TRBD1. Unmatched junction bases numbered 2, after V lost 0 bases and J lost 1 base. This CDR3 is 16 amino acids long. Looked up from germline, CDR1 is LGHNA and CDR2 is YNLKQL (reference sequence). The sequenced part of the CDR3 DNA is TGTGCCAGCAGCCAAGATTGGGACAGTTCCAACGAA. It is translated as CASSQDWDSSNE. The complete CDR3 sequence is CASSQDWDSSNERLFF.

On this clone: TCRdb gives a protein that differs at residue 16 from what the DNA encodes, so the protein here is translated from the DNA. Gene names are the mouse ones. The read falls 3 residues short of the CDR3 end, and the missing part is taken from the germline J gene. The genes are TRBV13-1 and TRBJ1-3; 9 bases align to TRBD1. Germline lookup yields CDR1 NSHNY and CDR2 SYGAGN. This CDR3 comprises 19 residues. The chain's CDR3 is CASSDGHRGPRDSGNPLYF. The sequenced part of the CDR3 DNA is TGTGCCAGCAGTGATGGTCACAGGGGGCCAAGGGATTCTGGAAATCCG.

This clone was counted ten times or more. A far larger clone is a single base away, which makes a read error likely. The gene symbols are mouse symbols. The read terminates 4 residues ahead of where the CDR3 ends, so the germline J gene completes it. The same CDR3 can be traced to other DNA sequences in this sample. V and J are TRBV14 and TRBJ2-7; D is possibly TRBD1 (5 bases). The CDR3 loop spans 11 amino acids. Germline CDR1 and CDR2: SGHDT and FRDEAV. The V gene lost 5 bases and the J gene lost 3 bases, with 6 bases spanning the gap. The CDR3 here is CASRDNYEQYF. CDR3 DNA (partial): TGTGCCAGCAGGGACAACTAT.

This clone was recorded many times. Gene names are the mouse ones. The sequenced fragment ends 4 residues before the CDR3 boundary, so the rest is inferred from the germline J gene. J is TRBJ2-5 and V is TRBV16; D is perhaps TRBD2 (6 bases). V lost 1 base and J 1 base, leaving 6 bases between the germline ends. Germline loops: CDR1 SGHSA, CDR2 FRNQAP. This CDR3 region has 14 residues. The CDR3 reads CASSLGGDQDTQYF. The covered CDR3 bases are TGTGCAAGCAGCTTAGGGGGGGACCAAGAC.

This clone was seen only a few times. TCRdb's protein and the DNA translation differ at residue 12; the protein here comes from the DNA. Mouse names are used for the genes. The read gets to within 3 residues of the CDR3 end, and the germline J gene fills in the rest. The J gene is TRBJ1-3, the V gene TRBV17; 10 bases fit TRBD1. The length of the CDR3 is 15 residues. CDR1 and CDR2 from the germline V gene are MNHDT and YYDKIL. The sequenced part of the CDR3 DNA is TGTGCCAGCAGTCGGGACAGGGGAGAGAGGGGTACG. It yields the protein CASSRDRGERGT. The entire CDR3 reads CASSRDRGERGTLYF.

This clone was seen ten or more times. The genes and germline here are from mouse. The sequence runs out 4 residues before the end of the CDR3; the remainder is reconstructed from the germline J gene. This sequence joins TRBV1 and TRBJ2-7; 8 bases line up with TRBD1. This CDR3 is built from 14 residues. V dropped 4 bases and J dropped 0; count of bases not matched to a gene: 2. Germline V lookup: CDR1 NSQYPW, CDR2 LRSPGD (reference sequence). The covered CDR3 bases are TGCACCTGCAGTGGGGACAGGAGCTCCTAT. Translation gives CTCSGDRSSY. The CDR3 in its entirety is CTCSGDRSSYEQYF.

This clone was observed a handful of times. Mouse gene names and germline throughout. The read comes to an end 4 residues before the CDR3 does, leaving the germline J gene to fill in the end. Other DNA sequences of this sample code for an identical CDR3. The V call is TRBV3, the J call TRBJ2-5; 9 nucleotides agree with TRBD2. The CDR3 spans 14 residues. V dropped 6 bases and J dropped 3; count of bases not matched to a gene: 4. Germline loops: CDR1 SNHLY, CDR2 FYNGKV (reference sequence). The CDR3 region is CASSPTGGQDTQYF. Partial CDR3 DNA: TGTGCCAGCAGTCCGACTGGGGGACAAGAC. The variable domain in full, completed from reference TRBV3 and TRBJ2-5, reads GPKVLQIPSHQIIDMGQMVTLNCDPVSNHLYFYWYKQILGQQMEFLVNFYNGKVMEKSKLFKDQFSVERPDGSYFTLKIQPTALEDSAVYFCASSPTGGQDTQYFGPGTRLLVL.